This T cell receptor beta chain appears in the sequencing data of a study of blood T cell repertoires in COVID-19 (dated by TCRdb to the early 2020s). With regard to the full study: Samples covering the acute and convalescent phases of COVID-19 were provided by collaborators in the United States, Italy and Spain. Where available, HLA class I and class II types were obtained from metadata supplied by the sample provider rather than from assay-based typing. The samples were drawn from the first 160 participants of the ongoing ImmuneRACE study and from some 1,300 subjects provided by 6 global collaborators. The dataset comprised deeply sampled blood TCRbeta repertoires from subjects exposed to, actively infected with, or recovered from COVID-19. The material from the prospective study consisted of cDNA or gDNA derived from T cells, B-cell-depleted T cells, or PBMCs. Sample metadata almost always included a de-identified subject ID, COVID-19 status, age in years and sex. The repertoires were released in a freely available public database meant as a resource for research on the immune response to SARS-CoV-2. Findings and caveats that apply to the study as a whole: Clinical and demographic metadata were provided uncurated, with the amount varying by source and participant.

Trimming costs V 5 bases and J 6 bases, and their ends lie 10 bases apart. In the germline V gene (reference sequence), CDR1 corresponds to SEHNR and CDR2 to FQNEAQ. From its cysteine to its phenylalanine, the CDR3 spans 13 amino acids. This entry keeps only the CDR3 DNA: 39 bases, framed from base 1. TCRbeta CDR3 regions were amplified from genomic DNA using the immunoSEQ Assay, a bias-controlled multiplex PCR. The original pipeline was this. Nucleated cell counts per sample were estimated from amplification of reference gene primers within the assay. Sequence reads were collapsed and filtered to measure the absolute abundance of every unique TCRbeta CDR3 rearrangement. For each sample, productive Simpson clonality was calculated by taking the square root of Simpson's diversity index across productive rearrangements. In its TCRdb copy, this immuneACCESS table keeps in-frame sequences only and misses some clones. Where compared with another copy, unresolved V genes explain less than half of these, and the others have no known cause. Clone size and V and J calls were adopted from that table, with D and trimming inferred from the DNA. Counted in this sample were fewer than 250,000 clones; approximately 80% of them appeared once. The ten largest clones capture around 7.4% of the sample.

Participants in the prospective study were enrolled through a virtual design, were aged about 18 to 90 years, and lived in approximately 25 United States geographic areas. In the prospective study, cohorts were assigned on the basis of participant-reported clinical history obtained from a screening survey and a study questionnaire. In the prospective study, whole blood, serum and a nasopharyngeal or oropharyngeal swab were collected from each participant by mobile phlebotomists. Over a roughly two-month period, participants in the prospective study had the option of providing additional blood draws and questionnaires. Blood samples from the prospective study were shipped frozen or at room temperature prior to DNA extraction. This clone has only a few counts. The target of this receptor is not known. Base qualities were left out, and no much larger clone turns up one base away.

This receptor chain uses TRBV7-9 and TRBJ2-2; a tentative D match to TRBD1 spans 5 bases. This sequence originates from a woman aged 35 to 49 with acute COVID-19. Sequenced input: PBMCs or T cells enriched from blood (not recorded which). The bases are TGTGCCAGCAGCGGCAGGGTTCCCGGGGAGCTGTTTTTT. It translates as CASSGRVPGELFF. Supplemented by the reference TRBV7-9 and TRBJ2-2 proteins around the CDR3, the complete variable domain is DTGVSQNPRHKITKRGQNVTFRCDPISEHNRLYWYRQTLGQGPEFLTYFQNEAQLEKSRLLSDRFSAERPKGSFSTLEIQRTEQGDSAMYLCASSGRVPGELFFGEGSRLTVL.